The rows below give T cell receptor beta chains drawn from one sample of a study of cytotoxic CD8 clonotypes in ibrutinib-treated CLL. Measured with immunoSEQ multiplex PCR; TCRdb has only the in-frame clones, and not every one. The repertoire consists of 60,000 to 70,000 clones, with 45% to 65% occurring once and the leading ten covering 14% to 15%. The material was PBMCs, obtained after 12 months of ibrutinib treatment. The receptors come from a human donor with chronic lymphocytic leukemia. Each CDR3 is given with its conserved first and last residue. The order of the fields is V gene, D gene, clone size, J gene, CDR3 DNA, CDR3 protein. A D gene is named only where the DNA matches it firmly. Clone size is shown for a subset of rows, as once, few, many or a class of expanded clone.

>TRBV6-1|-|-|TRBJ1-1
TGTGCCAGCAGCCCGAACACTGAAGCTTTCTTT
CASSPNTEAFF
>TRBV20-1|-|-|TRBJ2-4
TGCAGTGCTAACGAGGAAAACATTCAGTACTTC
CSANEENIQYF
>TRBV5-1|TRBD2|few|TRBJ2-2
TGCGCCAGCACCCGGGAGGGGAACACCGGGGAGCTGTTTTTT
CASTREGNTGELFF
>TRBV19|-|many|TRBJ1-4
TGTGCCAGTAATTCCGGACGCGCAAAACTGTTTTTT
CASNSGRAKLFF
>TRBV19|TRBD1|few|TRBJ2-4
TGTGCCAGTAGCCGGGACAGGGGAAACATTCAGTACTTC
CASSRDRGNIQYF
>TRBV27|-|few|TRBJ1-5
TGTGCCAGCAGTTTATCTGGCAGGGGCAATCAGCCCCAGCATTTT
CASSLSGRGNQPQHF
>TRBV18|TRBD1|-|TRBJ1-4
TGTGCCAGCTCCGCCGGGACAGGGGGCGCGATGTTAAGTGAAAAACTGTTTTTT
CASSAGTGGAMLSEKLFF
>TRBV29-1|TRBD1|-|TRBJ2-4
TGCAGCGTTGAAGATCGGGACAGGGTCTGGGGCAAAAACATTCAGTACTTC
CSVEDRDRVWGKNIQYF
>TRBV5-6|-|-|TRBJ2-5
TGTGCCAGCAGAGAAACAGGGACCCGAGAGACCCAGTACTTC
CASRETGTRETQYF
>TRBV27|TRBD2|few|TRBJ2-7
TGTGCCAGCCGCGGCGGGAGTCGGCGCGAGCAGTACTTC
CASRGGSRREQYF
>TRBV6-4|-|-|TRBJ2-6
TGTGCCAGCACTACATTGCCTGGGGCCAACGTCCTGACTTTC
CASTTLPGANVLTF
>TRBV19|-|-|TRBJ1-4
TGTGCCAGTAGTTATCAAGGGATGGCGGGGATGAATGAAAAACTGTTTTTT
CASSYQGMAGMNEKLFF
>TRBV15|-|-|TRBJ2-5
TGTGCCACCAGCAGAGGACAAGAGACCCAGTACTTC
CATSRGQETQYF
>TRBV5-4|TRBD1|few|TRBJ1-1
TGTGCCAGCAGCTTGGTTACAGGGGGGGAAGCTTTCTTT
CASSLVTGGEAFF
>TRBV6-1|-|few|TRBJ2-1
TGTGCCAGCAGCACCAGAGCCGACGGTGAGCAGTTCTTC
CASSTRADGEQFF
>TRBV6-5|-|-|TRBJ2-7
TGTGCCAGCAGTCTGGGGGACGAGCAGTACTTC
CASSLGDEQYF
>TRBV27|-|-|TRBJ1-1
TGTGCCAGCAGTGGAACAGGGCTCACTGAAGCTTTCTTT
CASSGTGLTEAFF
>TRBV7-2|-|few|TRBJ1-1
TGTGCCAGCAGACAAACAAGGAACACTGAAGCTTTCTTT
CASRQTRNTEAFF
>TRBV14|-|medium-sized|TRBJ1-1
TGTGCCAGCAGCCCGGGGTGGGACTCTGAAGCTTTCTTT
CASSPGWDSEAFF
>TRBV5-1|TRBD2|-|TRBJ2-3
TGCGCCAGCAGCCGGACCATCGGACTAGCGGGAGCGGTAGGCACAGATACGCAGTATTTT
CASSRTIGLAGAVGTDTQYF
>TRBV7-9|-|-|TRBJ1-4
TGTGCCAGCAGCTTAGATGAAAAACTGTTTTTT
CASSLDEKLFF
>TRBV29-1|-|-|TRBJ1-1
TGCAGCGTTGAACTGGGGGTGGGGAACACTGAAGCTTTCTTT
CSVELGVGNTEAFF
>TRBV19|TRBD1|few|TRBJ2-7
TGTGCCTCCAGTAGACAGGGGATGGACGAGCAGTACTTC
CASSRQGMDEQYF
>TRBV19|-|-|TRBJ1-6
TGTGCCAGTAGTATATCCTGGACGGCTAATTCACCCCTCCACTTT
CASSISWTANSPLHF
>TRBV7-2|-|-|TRBJ2-7
TGTGCCAGCAGCTTAGCGGGTTCGACCTACGAGCAGTACTTC
CASSLAGSTYEQYF
>TRBV7-9|-|few|TRBJ1-6
TGTGCCAGCAGCTTAGGAAACAGGGCTTCACCCCTCCACTTT
CASSLGNRASPLHF
>TRBV6-5|-|-|TRBJ2-3
TGTGCCAGCGAGCGAACCCCCACAGATACGCAGTATTTT
CASERTPTDTQYF
>TRBV9|-|-|TRBJ2-3
TGTGCCAGCAGCATCGATAACCAAAGCCCCCCTAGCACAGATACGCAGTATTTT
CASSIDNQSPPSTDTQYF
>TRBV27|TRBD2|-|TRBJ2-1
TGTGCCAGCAGCCACCAGAAAGGACTAGCGGGTATTGAGCAGTTCTTC
CASSHQKGLAGIEQFF
>TRBV7-9|TRBD1|many|TRBJ1-2
TGTGCCAGCAGCTTGGGACAGGGGGGCGGCTACACCTTC
CASSLGQGGGYTF
>TRBV15|-|-|TRBJ2-7
TGTGCCACCAGCAGAGGTTGGCGGGTCCTAAGCTACGAGCAGTACTTC
CATSRGWRVLSYEQYF
>TRBV5-6|-|-|TRBJ1-5
TGTGCCAGCAGCTTCGGGCCGAATCAGCCCCAGCATTTT
CASSFGPNQPQHF
>TRBV5-1|TRBD2|once|TRBJ2-2
TGCGCCAGCAGCTTGGTTCGCGGGAGCGGGAACACCGGGGAGCTGTTTTTT
CASSLVRGSGNTGELFF
>TRBV28|TRBD1|-|TRBJ2-6
TGTGCCAGCAGTTTACCGCGCGGACAGGCTGGGGCCAACGTCCTGACTTTC
CASSLPRGQAGANVLTF
>TRBV10-3|TRBD1|-|TRBJ2-7
TGTGCCATCAAGAGGGGGCCATACGAGCAGTACTTC
CAIKRGPYEQYF
>TRBV5-3|-|-|TRBJ1-5
TGTGCCAGAAAAAGCGGGGGACTGGGTATGGGCAATCAGCCCCAGCATTTT
CARKSGGLGMGNQPQHF
>TRBV2|-|many|TRBJ1-5
TGTGCCAGCAGTGTCGTGAGCAATCAGCCCCAGCATTTT
CASSVVSNQPQHF
>TRBV6-5|-|-|TRBJ2-3
TGTGCCAGCAAGAATGAGGGGCTCACAGATACGCAGTATTTT
CASKNEGLTDTQYF
>TRBV7-6|-|-|TRBJ1-2
TGTGCCAGCAGCTTATCCACACCACCGATAAACTATGGCTACACCTTC
CASSLSTPPINYGYTF
>TRBV6-5|-|many|TRBJ2-1
TGTGCCAGCAGCTGGACGGTTCGATCCTACAATGAGCAGTTCTTC
CASSWTVRSYNEQFF
>TRBV30|-|-|TRBJ2-3
TGTGCCAGCTTCCGGGATACGCAGTATTTT
CASFRDTQYF
>TRBV5-1|TRBD1|few|TRBJ2-1
TGCGCCAGCAGCTCTACAGGGGATTTCTACAATGAGCAGTTCTTC
CASSSTGDFYNEQFF
>TRBV11-1|-|-|TRBJ1-3
TGTGCCAGCAGCCCCGTTACCCGAAGAAACGGAAACACCATATATTTT
CASSPVTRRNGNTIYF
>TRBV7-8|TRBD1|once|TRBJ2-7
TGTGCCAGCAGCTCCCGGGTGACAGGGTCGTTTAACGAGCAGTACTTC
CASSSRVTGSFNEQYF
>TRBV2|TRBD1|-|TRBJ2-5
TGTGCCAGCAGTCGGACAGGGGTAGAGACCCAGTACTTC
CASSRTGVETQYF
>TRBV5-1|-|-|TRBJ2-1
TGCGCCAGCAGCTTGGACAGCTACAATGAGCAGTTCTTC
CASSLDSYNEQFF
>TRBV13|TRBD1|-|TRBJ1-2
TGTGCCAGCAGCTCCACAGGGGTGGGCTACACCTTC
CASSSTGVGYTF
>TRBV18|-|few|TRBJ1-2
TGTGCCAGCTCACCCACGGAAATCTCCGGTGGCTACACCTTC
CASSPTEISGGYTF
>TRBV6-1|-|medium-sized|TRBJ1-6
TGTGCCAGCAGTAACCAGGGCTTTCCTAATTCACCCCTCCACTTT
CASSNQGFPNSPLHF
>TRBV28|TRBD1|-|TRBJ1-6
TGTGCCAGCAGAGACAGGGTCCTAAATTCACCCCTCCACTTT
CASRDRVLNSPLHF
>TRBV2|-|-|TRBJ2-5
TGTGCCAGCTGGGGACAGACTAGCGCTCATCAAGAGACCCAGTACTTC
CASWGQTSAHQETQYF
>TRBV9|TRBD2|many|TRBJ2-5
TGTGCCAGCAGCGACAGCGGGAGTCGGCAAGAGACCCAGTACTTC
CASSDSGSRQETQYF
>TRBV29-1|-|-|TRBJ1-6
TGCAGCGCAAGACTAGGACAAGAGAATTCACCCCTCCACTTT
CSARLGQENSPLHF